These 10 T cell receptor beta chains originate from one sample sequenced in a study of cytomegalovirus exposure and HLA in healthy donors. PCR used 60 Vbeta primers and 13 Jbeta primers. Sequenced by immunoSEQ multiplex PCR; TCRdb stores in-frame clones only, minus some. The table lists approximately 140,000 clones, around 73% of them singletons. The sample comprised PBMCs. The receptors were gathered from a human donor in good health.

Concerning this clone: Other DNA sequences in the sample encode the same CDR3. The genes are TRBV7-2 and TRBJ2-5; D gene uncertain. With 1 base removed from V and 1 base from J, the gap between germline ends came to 7 bases. This CDR3 contains 14 residues. CDR1 is SGHTA and CDR2 is FQGNSA in the germline V gene. This CDR3 is CASSLGGPQETQYF. The DNA for the CDR3 is TGTGCCAGCAGCTTAGGAGGTCCCCAAGAGACCCAGTACTTC.

V gene TRBV4-2 combines with J gene TRBJ1-1; 9 bases agree with TRBD1. Trimming cost V 0 bases and J 9 bases; bases outside gene matches: 8. Germline V gene data show CDR1 as LGHNA and CDR2 as YNFKEQ. The CDR3 loop spans 15 amino acids. CDR3 coding DNA: TGTGCCAGCAGCCAAGAGGGACAGGGCTTAGGGAAAGCTTTCTTT. This encodes CASSQEGQGLGKAFF.

This clone occurred a few times. The genes are TRBV2 and TRBJ2-3; D is perhaps TRBD2 (5 bases). Between the trimmed V and J ends, which lost 6 bases and 0 bases, there was a span of 13 bases. CDR3 length equals 15 residues. Germline CDR1 SNHLY, CDR2 FYNNEI. CDR3 in DNA: TGTGCCAGCAGGCGTACTAGATCTAGCACAGATACGCAGTATTTT. It codes for CASRRTRSSTDTQYF.

The rearrangement uses TRBV9 and TRBJ1-1; tentative D call: TRBD1 (6 bases). Germline lookup yields CDR1 SGDLS and CDR2 YYNGEE. Trimming stripped 2 bases from V and 0 bases from J, with 8 bases between. The CDR3 is 14 amino acids. This CDR3 reads CASSVTGMNTEAFF. For the CDR3, the DNA is TGTGCCAGCAGCGTCACAGGGATGAACACTGAAGCTTTCTTT.

The chain couples TRBV19 to TRBJ2-5; 9 positions match TRBD2. TRBJ2-7 explains the end of the DNA better; the J call may be wrong. From germline, CDR1 is LNHDA and CDR2 SQIVND (reference sequence). The CDR3 covers 14 residues. The CDR3 region has the DNA TGTGCCAGTAGTATAGACGGTAGCGGGAGCGAGCAGTACTTC. Amino acids: CASSIDGSGSEQYF.

The CDR3 nucleotides read TGTGCCAGCAGTGAAGTTGAGGATCGGGAGACCCAGTACTTC. Its translation: CASSEVEDRETQYF. This chain connects TRBV6-1 to TRBJ2-5; D gene unclear. The CDR3 covers 14 residues. Trimming pared 1 base from V and 5 bases from J, leaving 11 bases between. CDR1 is MNHNS and CDR2 is SASEGT in the germline V gene.

The J gene is TRBJ2-2, the V gene TRBV9; D perhaps matches TRBD2 (7 bases). Germline CDR1 SGDLS, CDR2 YYNGEE. This CDR3 comprises 15 residues. Trimming left V 3 bases short and J 5 bases short, with 14 bases between. CDR3 residues: CASSGGGAITGELFF. The CDR3 DNA is TGTGCCAGCAGCGGTGGGGGGGCGATAACCGGGGAGCTGTTTTTT.

CDR3 protein: CASSLRGLAGVAGELFF. The CDR3 region has the DNA TGTGCCAGCAGCCTCCGGGGACTAGCGGGAGTGGCCGGGGAGCTGTTTTTT. V usage is TRBV11-2 and J usage is TRBJ2-2; TRBD2 matches at 14 bases. Trimming cost V 5 bases and J 6 bases; bases outside gene matches: 8. The CDR3 has 17 amino acids. Germline V lookup: CDR1 SGHAT, CDR2 FQNNGV. Filled out from reference TRBV11-2 and TRBJ2-2, the complete variable domain reads EAGVAQSPRYKIIEKRQSVAFWCNPISGHATLYWYQQILGQGPKLLIQFQNNGVVDDSQLPKDRFSAERLKGVDSTLKIQPAKLEDSAVYLCASSLRGLAGVAGELFFGEGSRLTVL.

The chain is built from TRBV20-1 and TRBJ2-5; tentative D call: TRBD1 (5 bases). Germline-derived CDR1 and CDR2 are DFQATT and SNEGSKA (reference sequence). The CDR3 consists of 11 residues. Trimming removed 8 bases at V and 4 bases at J, with 11 bases between. CDR3: CSPRVPETQYF. In DNA form, the CDR3 reads TGCAGTCCCAGGGTCCCAGAGACCCAGTACTTC.

This clone was counted a few times. The CDR3 DNA follows: TGTGCCAGTAGTCCGGCCAGGCTTAGGAGGAAGACCCAGTACTTC. Translating it yields CASSPARLRRKTQYF. The chain carries TRBV19 and TRBJ2-5; D might be TRBD2 (5 bases). In germline, CDR1 is LNHDA, CDR2 SQIVND (reference sequence). V dropped 5 bases and J dropped 6 bases, with 19 bases sitting between them. This CDR3 is built from 15 residues. The full variable domain, completed using reference TRBV19 and TRBJ2-5, is DGGITQSPKYLFRKEGQNVTLSCEQNLNHDAMYWYRQDPGQGLRLIYYSQIVNDFQKGDIAEGYSVSREKKESFPLTVTSAQKNPTAFYLCASSPARLRRKTQYFGPGTRLLVL.